This TCR beta chain was profiled in a study of low-dose radiotherapy and immunotherapy resistance in tumors. In the study overall: Individuals in Cohort 2 had 1 Gy per fraction every two weeks, adding up to 13 Gy over 26 weeks.

TRAV- and TRBV-specific primers primed first-strand cDNA, covering alpha and beta chains. TCR amplification involved 20 to 25 PCR cycles with a constant-region primer and V-primer adapter. TCRdb re-called the reads with MiXCR, one entry per CDR3 protein. The table has 17,000 or so distinct CDR3 sequences, about two thirds seen once. Losses at the gene ends were 6 bases for V and 1 base for J; bases not matched to a gene: 14. Germline V gene sequence: CDR1 DFQATT, CDR2 SNEGSKA (reference sequence). This CDR3 comprises 17 residues. The genes are TRBV20-1 and TRBJ2-4; 8 bases line up with TRBD1. The sequence was collected from a human donor with advanced metastatic prostate, ovarian, gallbladder or colorectal cancer (not recorded which). This table probably holds off-target reads from a library built for another chain. In DNA form, the CDR3 reads TGCAGTGCGATCCCGGGACAGGCTCTACGGGCCAAAAACATTCAGTACTTC. Residues: CSAIPGQALRAKNIQYF.